These 24 T cell receptor beta chains were sequenced from one sample in a study of CD4+ T cells in melanoma. The data were produced by immunoSEQ multiplex PCR, yet TCRdb's version contains in-frame clones alone and is incomplete. This sample carries over 100,000 clones, roughly 90% of them seen once, and the ten largest clones take less than 4%. The sample consisted of peripheral blood. These receptors all come from a human donor with melanoma.

This clone appeared a single time. The V and J genes are TRBV7-3 and TRBJ2-3; the D gene could be TRBD1 or TRBD2 (5 bases each). Germline CDR1 is SGHTA and CDR2 is FQGTGA. The CDR3 sequence is 14 residues long. Trimming left V 4 bases short and J 3 bases short, with 11 bases between. CDR3 protein: CASSSEGNTDTQYF. The CDR3, as DNA: TGTGCCAGCAGCTCAGAGGGGAATACAGATACGCAGTATTTT.

J is TRBJ2-7 and V is TRBV19; D uncertain. Germline values: CDR1 LNHDA, CDR2 SQIVND (reference sequence). V lost 5 bases and J lost 2, with 7 bases in between. The CDR3 totals 12 residues. CDR3 region: CASSDSAYEQYF. Written as DNA, the CDR3 is TGTGCCAGTAGTGATTCCGCCTACGAGCAGTACTTC.

This rearrangement joins TRBV27 to TRBJ2-3; D not resolved. This CDR3 comprises 14 residues. V dropped 2 bases and J dropped 0 bases, with 6 bases sitting between them. Germline V CDR1 and CDR2: MNHEY, SMNVEV (reference sequence). CDR3: CASSLVQSTDTQYF. CDR3 DNA sequence: TGTGCCAGCAGTTTAGTACAGAGCACAGATACGCAGTATTTT.

This rearrangement joins TRBV29-1 to TRBJ1-2; 7 bases are shared with TRBD1. This CDR3 comprises 14 residues. CDR1 is SQVTM and CDR2 is ANQGSEA in the germline V gene. With 6 bases clipped from V and 4 bases from J, the junction kept 11 bases outside the gene matches. For the CDR3, the DNA is TGCAGCGTACCCGAAGGGGGCCAGCCCTATGGCTACACCTTC. It encodes CSVPEGGQPYGYTF.

V is TRBV18 and J is TRBJ1-5; perhaps TRBD1 as D (6 bases). CDR1 and CDR2 from the germline V gene are KGHSH and LQKENI. The CDR3 covers 15 residues. V was shortened by 3 bases and J by 5 bases, with 14 bases between the two germline ends. CDR3 residues: CASSPSGGQYQPQHF. In DNA, the CDR3 is TGTGCCAGCTCACCTTCCGGGGGCCAGTATCAGCCCCAGCATTTT. Supplemented by reference TRBV18 and TRBJ1-5, the full variable domain reads NAGVMQNPRHLVRRRGQEARLRCSPMKGHSHVYWYRQLPEEGLKFMVYLQKENIIDESGMPKERFSAEFPKEGPSILRIQQVVRGDSAAYFCASSPSGGQYQPQHFGDGTRLSIL.

As regards this clone: The sample holds other DNA sequences that translate to the same CDR3. The rearrangement uses TRBV11-2 and TRBJ1-1, with D uncertain. Trimming removed 1 base from V and 1 base from J, with 4 bases in between. Looked up from germline, CDR1 is SGHAT and CDR2 is FQNNGV. The CDR3 totals 13 residues. The CDR3 protein is CASSLGRNTEAFF. CDR3 in DNA: TGTGCCAGCAGCTTAGGGAGGAACACTGAAGCTTTCTTT.

V gene TRBV6-4 combines with J gene TRBJ1-2, with D hard to call. The germline gives CDR1 MRHNA, CDR2 SNTAGT. This CDR3 is built from 18 residues. The V end lost 0 bases, the J end lost 4 bases, and 21 bases lay between the germline ends. CDR3 coding DNA: TGTGCCAGCAGTGACTCGAGTGCAGCCGCCCTGGTGGGCTATGGCTACACCTTC. This codes for CASSDSSAAALVGYGYTF.

V is TRBV15 and J is TRBJ1-2; no clear D gene. CDR1 is LNHNV and CDR2 is YYDKDF in the germline V gene (reference sequence). The CDR3 contains 12 residues. Trimming removed 0 bases at V and 4 bases at J, with 3 bases between. The CDR3 region is CATSRDFYGYTF. The CDR3, as DNA: TGTGCCACCAGCAGAGACTTCTATGGCTACACCTTC.

The chain joins TRBV4-2 to TRBJ2-5; no clear D gene. CDR1 is LGHNA, CDR2 YNFKEQ, per germline. V lost 1 base, J lost 5 bases, and 11 bases lay in between. This CDR3 region has 14 residues. The CDR3 DNA reads TGTGCCAGCAGCCAAGTAACGGGCGATGAGACCCAGTACTTC. This encodes CASSQVTGDETQYF.

The chain has TRBV4-1 and TRBJ1-1; D is perhaps TRBD1 (6 bases). Per germline, CDR1 MGHRA and CDR2 YSYEKL. The CDR3 covers 15 residues. Trimming removed 1 base at V and 4 bases at J, with 13 bases between. The CDR3 protein is CASSQGGGGRTEAFF. The CDR3 bases are TGCGCCAGCAGCCAAGGGGGCGGGGGCCGCACTGAAGCTTTCTTT.

The CDR3 loop reads CASSLILGGNEKLFF. Here the CDR3 DNA reads TGTGCCAGCAGCTTAATTCTCGGCGGTAATGAAAAACTGTTTTTT. The chain carries TRBV7-9 and TRBJ1-4; no firm D call. Per the germline V gene, CDR1 is SEHNR and CDR2 is FQNEAQ (reference sequence). This CDR3 has 15 amino acids. V was shortened by 2 bases and J by 4 bases, with 11 bases between the two germline ends.

The chain recombines TRBV29-1 with TRBJ2-2; D is perhaps TRBD2 (6 bases). Germline CDR1 is SQVTM and CDR2 is ANQGSEA. V dropped 4 bases and J dropped 3 bases, with 9 bases sitting between them. The CDR3 length is 13 residues. The CDR3 spells CSVAGVDTGELFF. As DNA, the CDR3 is TGCAGCGTTGCGGGGGTGGACACCGGGGAGCTGTTTTTT.

This clone has a single count. CDR3 sequence reads: CASSVIETQYF. Here the CDR3 DNA reads TGTGCCAGCAGTGTAATAGAGACCCAGTACTTC. The chain carries TRBV28 and TRBJ2-5; D remains ambiguous. The CDR3 extends over 11 amino acids. Germline V lookup: CDR1 MDHEN, CDR2 SYDVKM. Trimming shortened V by 5 bases and J by 4 bases, and 5 bases separated the two germline ends.

The chain recombines TRBV7-2 with TRBJ2-3; no clear D gene. Deletions cut 5 bases from V and 6 bases from J, with 9 bases between. The germline V gene has CDR1 SGHTA and CDR2 FQGNSA. This CDR3 comprises 12 residues. DNA for the CDR3: TGTGCCAGCAGCATGACCCGGGATACGCAGTATTTT. Its protein is CASSMTRDTQYF.

The rearrangement links TRBV7-9 to TRBJ1-4; 10 bases are shared with TRBD1. Germline V lookup: CDR1 SEHNR, CDR2 FQNEAQ (reference sequence). This CDR3 contains 14 residues. V was clipped by 5 bases and J by 7 bases; unmatched bases: 4. The CDR3 nucleotides are TGTGCCAGCAGCCGGACAGGGGGTAGTGAAAAACTGTTTTTT. Its protein is CASSRTGGSEKLFF.

This chain uses TRBV30 with TRBJ2-7; D gene uncertain. This CDR3 has 11 residues. Per the germline V gene, CDR1 is GTSNPN and CDR2 is SVGIG (reference sequence). V dropped 3 bases and J dropped 3 bases, with 6 bases sitting between them. The CDR3 bases are TGTGCCTGGAGCGAAGTCTACGAGCAGTACTTC. Translated: CAWSEVYEQYF.

The genes are TRBV9 and TRBJ2-1; 8 positions match TRBD2. Germline CDR1 and CDR2: SGDLS and YYNGEE. The CDR3 totals 15 residues. Losses at the gene ends were 4 bases for V and 1 base for J; bases not matched to a gene: 4. CDR3 bases: TGTGCCAGCAGCCCTAGCGGGCGGTCCTACAATGAGCAGTTCTTC. This sequence encodes CASSPSGRSYNEQFF. The complete variable domain, with remaining parts taken from reference TRBV9 and TRBJ2-1, reads DSGVTQTPKHLITATGQRVTLRCSPRSGDLSVYWYQQSLDQGLQFLIQYYNGEERAKGNILERFSAQQFPDLHSELNLSSLELGDSALYFCASSPSGRSYNEQFFGPGTRLTVL.

On this clone itself: This sample includes further DNA sequences coding for the same CDR3. The genes are TRBV7-9 and TRBJ2-5; the D is unclear. Between the trimmed V and J ends, which lost 1 base and 4 bases, there was a span of 7 bases. Germline-derived CDR1 and CDR2 are SEHNR and FQNEAQ (reference sequence). This CDR3 contains 13 residues. The CDR3 DNA reads TGTGCCAGCAGCTTAGTATCAGGAGAGACCCAGTACTTC. Encoded protein: CASSLVSGETQYF.

A single count supports this clone. J is TRBJ2-7 and V is TRBV7-9; D is perhaps TRBD2 (6 bases). Between the trimmed V and J ends, which lost 9 bases and 5 bases, there was a span of 14 bases. The germline V gene has CDR1 SEHNR and CDR2 FQNEAQ (reference sequence). The CDR3 runs to 12 residues. CDR3 sequence (DNA): TGTGCCAGTAGCGGAAGGACCGACGAGCAGTACTTC. It translates to CASSGRTDEQYF.

This clone was detected a few times. This chain links TRBV7-9 with TRBJ2-2, with 7 bases lining up with TRBD1. Germline V gives CDR1 SEHNR, CDR2 FQNEAQ (reference sequence). CDR3 length: 14 residues. The V gene end was trimmed by 1 base and the J gene end by 7 bases; junction bases not matched to a gene: 3. The CDR3 region is CASSLEGAIGELFF. The CDR3 nucleotides read TGTGCCAGCAGCTTAGAGGGGGCCATCGGGGAGCTGTTTTTT. The variable domain in full, completed from reference TRBV7-9 and TRBJ2-2, reads DTGVSQNPRHKITKRGQNVTFRCDPISEHNRLYWYRQTLGQGPEFLTYFQNEAQLEKSRLLSDRFSAERPKGSFSTLEIQRTEQGDSAMYLCASSLEGAIGELFFGEGSRLTVL.

This sequence joins TRBV5-1 and TRBJ2-7; 9 nucleotides match TRBD2. V lost 5 bases to trimming and J lost 3 bases; unmatched junction nucleotides: 3. Germline values: CDR1 SGHRS, CDR2 YFSETQ. The CDR3 is 13 amino acids. The CDR3 loop is CASRTSGNYEQYF. CDR3 in DNA: TGCGCCAGCAGGACTAGCGGAAACTACGAGCAGTACTTC.

The rearrangement links TRBV6-5 to TRBJ2-3; D perhaps matches TRBD2 (5 bases). The germline V gene has CDR1 MNHEY and CDR2 SVGAGI. This CDR3 has 15 amino acids. Trimming took 6 bases from V and 2 from J, leaving 15 bases between them. The CDR3: CASRGLAENTDTQYF. The CDR3 coding sequence is TGTGCCAGCAGAGGACTTGCGGAGAACACAGATACGCAGTATTTT.

The CDR3 reads CASSQTGLEQETQYF. The CDR3 region has the DNA TGTGCCAGCAGCCAGACAGGGTTGGAACAAGAGACCCAGTACTTC. This chain connects TRBV11-3 to TRBJ2-5; the match to TRBD1 covers 7 bases. J lost 2 bases, V lost 5 bases, and 8 bases had no gene match. The V gene's germline CDR1 is SGHNT and CDR2 YENEEA. This CDR3 is built from 15 residues.

This clone was counted only a few times. The chain links TRBV4-3 to TRBJ2-6; 8 bases match TRBD1. The CDR3 is 19 amino acids. Per germline, CDR1 LGHNA and CDR2 YSLEER. The J segment lost 0 bases and the V segment lost 0 bases, leaving 7 bases of the junction unmatched. For the CDR3, the DNA is TGCGCCAGCAGCCAAGATCTCACAGGGGGGAGCTCTGGGGCCAACGTCCTGACTTTC. It translates to CASSQDLTGGSSGANVLTF.